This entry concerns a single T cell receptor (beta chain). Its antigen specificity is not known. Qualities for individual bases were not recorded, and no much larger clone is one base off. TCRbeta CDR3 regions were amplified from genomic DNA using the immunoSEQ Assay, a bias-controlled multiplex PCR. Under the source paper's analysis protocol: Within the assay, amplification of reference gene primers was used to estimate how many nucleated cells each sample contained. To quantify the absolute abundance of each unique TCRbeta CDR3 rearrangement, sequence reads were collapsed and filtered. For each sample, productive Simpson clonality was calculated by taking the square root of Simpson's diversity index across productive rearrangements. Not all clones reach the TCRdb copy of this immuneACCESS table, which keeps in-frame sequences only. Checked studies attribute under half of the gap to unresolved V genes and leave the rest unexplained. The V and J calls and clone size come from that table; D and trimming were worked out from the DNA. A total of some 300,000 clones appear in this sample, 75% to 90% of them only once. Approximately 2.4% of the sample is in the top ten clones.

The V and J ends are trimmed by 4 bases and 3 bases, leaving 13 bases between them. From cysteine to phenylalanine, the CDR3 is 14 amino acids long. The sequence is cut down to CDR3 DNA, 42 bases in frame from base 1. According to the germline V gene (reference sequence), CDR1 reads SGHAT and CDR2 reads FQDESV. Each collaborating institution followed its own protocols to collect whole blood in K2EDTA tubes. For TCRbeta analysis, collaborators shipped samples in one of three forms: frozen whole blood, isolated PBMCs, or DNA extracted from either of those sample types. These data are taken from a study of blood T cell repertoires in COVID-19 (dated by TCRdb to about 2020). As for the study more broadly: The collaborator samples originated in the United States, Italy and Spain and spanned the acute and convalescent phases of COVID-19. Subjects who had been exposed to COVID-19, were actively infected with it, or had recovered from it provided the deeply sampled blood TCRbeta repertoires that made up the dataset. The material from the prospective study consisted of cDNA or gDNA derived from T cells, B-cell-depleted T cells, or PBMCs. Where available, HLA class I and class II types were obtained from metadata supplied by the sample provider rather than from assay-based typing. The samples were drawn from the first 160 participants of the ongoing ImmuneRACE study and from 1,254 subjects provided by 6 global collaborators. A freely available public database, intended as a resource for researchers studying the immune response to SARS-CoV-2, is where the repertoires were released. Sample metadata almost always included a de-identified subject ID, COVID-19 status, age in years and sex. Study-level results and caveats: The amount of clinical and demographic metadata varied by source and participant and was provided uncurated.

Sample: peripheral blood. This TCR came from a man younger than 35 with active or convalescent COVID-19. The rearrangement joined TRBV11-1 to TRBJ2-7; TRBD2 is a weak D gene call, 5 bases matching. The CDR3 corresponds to CASSSLTGNYEQYF. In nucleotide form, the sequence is TGTGCCAGCAGCTCCCTTACCGGGAACTACGAGCAGTACTTC.